These T cell receptor beta chains were read from a single sample in a study of shared clonotypes between healthy human individuals. Libraries were prepared by immunoSEQ multiplex PCR; TCRdb keeps only in-frame clonotypes and omits some of them. The table has about 1.1 million clones, approximately 75% seen once. Specimen: memory CD4+ T cells from PBMCs. All receptors derive from a man between 18 and 35 years old in good health. Some clones in this sample may be carry-over from other donors' samples. Each CDR3 is given with its conserved first and last residue. Fields, in order: CDR3 DNA, CDR3 protein, J gene, CDR3 length, D gene, V gene, clone size. The D gene is left open where the match is weak. Some rows mark clone size as missing; the rest say once, few, many or name a class of expanded clone.

TGTGCCAGCAGTTTAGGAGGGCTCGCTCACTATGGCTACACCTTC CASSLGGLAHYGYTF TRBJ1-2 15 - TRBV28 -
TGTGCCAGCAGCTCCGGACGTAGGCCGGCCGGGGAGCTGTTTTTT CASSSGRRPAGELFF TRBJ2-2 15 - TRBV7-3 -
TGTGCCAGCAGTTTCGGGATGACCGAGACCCAGTACTTC CASSFGMTETQYF TRBJ2-5 13 - TRBV6-1 -
TGTGCCAGCAGTGGACCCTCCACCGTCGGTGGGGCCAACGTCCTGACTTTC CASSGPSTVGGANVLTF TRBJ2-6 17 - TRBV27 many
TGTGCCAGCAGTGAGACGGGAGGAGGCACAGATACGCAGTATTTT CASSETGGGTDTQYF TRBJ2-3 15 TRBD2 TRBV2 -
TGTGCCAGCTCACCTCGAAATAGACTAGAGGGAAGCAAAAACATTCAGTACTTC CASSPRNRLEGSKNIQYF TRBJ2-4 18 - TRBV18 -
TGTGCCAGCAGCTTCCGACAGCTGAACACCGGGGAGCTGTTTTTT CASSFRQLNTGELFF TRBJ2-2 15 - TRBV7-2 -
TGTGCCAGCAGCTCCTCCGGGGCCGGCGATACGCAGTATTTT CASSSSGAGDTQYF TRBJ2-3 14 - TRBV13 -
TGTGCCAGCAGCTCCCGGGACAGGGGGAACGAGCAGTACTTC CASSSRDRGNEQYF TRBJ2-7 14 TRBD1 TRBV11-2 -
TGTGCCAGCACCACCCCGGACCCGGGGGCCTACGAGCAGTACTTC CASTTPDPGAYEQYF TRBJ2-7 15 - TRBV2 -
TGTGCCAGCAGTCAAGACATGATTAACACCGGGGAGCTGTTTTTT CASSQDMINTGELFF TRBJ2-2 15 - TRBV27 few
TGTGCCAGCAGTGACCCTACTGGGCGTTCACCCCTCCACTTT CASSDPTGRSPLHF TRBJ1-6 14 - TRBV25-1 -
TGTGCCAGCAGCCTACAGGGTACCTTGATTACAGCTTTCTTT CASSLQGTLITAFF TRBJ1-1 14 - TRBV4-2 -
TGCAGCGGGGGGACTGAGCAGCAGTTCTTC CSGGTEQQFF TRBJ2-1 10 - TRBV29-1 -
TGTGCCAGCAGCTTTTTCTCCGCCGGGGAGCTGTTTTTT CASSFFSAGELFF TRBJ2-2 13 - TRBV11-2 -
TGTGCCAGTAGTGCGCAGGGGCGACAAGCGGGAGCCTCCTACGAGCAGTACTTC CASSAQGRQAGASYEQYF TRBJ2-7 18 TRBD2 TRBV19 -
TGCGCCAGCAGCCGGGGCCCGGGGAGTCGGAACACTGAAGCTTTCTTT CASSRGPGSRNTEAFF TRBJ1-1 16 - TRBV4-3 -
TGTGCCAGCAGTTTTCCCCCCGGGGGAGGGGAAGCTAACTATGGCTACACCTTC CASSFPPGGGEANYGYTF TRBJ1-2 18 - TRBV28 -
TGTGCCAGCAGCCACCCCGGGGGGGGTCGGGGCACAGATACGCAGTATTTT CASSHPGGGRGTDTQYF TRBJ2-3 17 TRBD2 TRBV11-1 -
TGTGCCAGTAGTACGAAGCAGGGACTAGCGGGAGCAGAGGCGCAGTATTTT CASSTKQGLAGAEAQYF TRBJ2-3 17 TRBD2 TRBV19 -
TGCGCCAGCAGCATCCCGACAGTAGGAGGGGTGTTCACCTTC CASSIPTVGGVFTF TRBJ1-2 14 - TRBV5-1 -
TGCGCCAGCAGCTTTGACGGACGGAACTATGGCTACACCTTC CASSFDGRNYGYTF TRBJ1-2 14 - TRBV5-1 -
TGTGCCAGCAGTGAACCGGTGGCCGCTGCCTTTGAAAACGTTCAATACTTC CASSEPVAAAFENVQYF TRBJ2-4 17 - TRBV6-1 -
TGTGCCAGCAGCAGGGGTCTAGCGGGAGAGGAGACCCAGTACTTC CASSRGLAGEETQYF TRBJ2-5 15 TRBD2 TRBV5-4 -
TGTGCCAGTACGCGCGAGTTTGGCTATGGCTACACCTTC CASTREFGYGYTF TRBJ1-2 13 - TRBV19 few